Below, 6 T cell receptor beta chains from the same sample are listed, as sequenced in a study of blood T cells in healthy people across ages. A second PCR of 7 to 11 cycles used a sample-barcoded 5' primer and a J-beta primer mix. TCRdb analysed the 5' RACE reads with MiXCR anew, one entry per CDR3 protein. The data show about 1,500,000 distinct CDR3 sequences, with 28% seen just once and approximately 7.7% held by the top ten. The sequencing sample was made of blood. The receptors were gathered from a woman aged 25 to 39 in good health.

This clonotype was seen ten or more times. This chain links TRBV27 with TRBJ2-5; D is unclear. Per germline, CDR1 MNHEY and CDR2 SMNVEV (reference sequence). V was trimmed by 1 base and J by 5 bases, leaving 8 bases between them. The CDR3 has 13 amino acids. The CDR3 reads CASSLWHGETQYF. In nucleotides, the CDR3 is TGTGCCAGCAGTTTATGGCACGGGGAGACCCAGTACTTC.

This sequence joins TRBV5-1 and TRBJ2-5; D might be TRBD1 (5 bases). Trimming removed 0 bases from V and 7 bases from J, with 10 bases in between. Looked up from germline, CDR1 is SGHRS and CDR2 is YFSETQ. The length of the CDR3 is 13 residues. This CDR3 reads CASSLDRQWTQYF. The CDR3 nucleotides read TGCGCCAGCAGCTTGGACAGGCAATGGACCCAGTACTTC.

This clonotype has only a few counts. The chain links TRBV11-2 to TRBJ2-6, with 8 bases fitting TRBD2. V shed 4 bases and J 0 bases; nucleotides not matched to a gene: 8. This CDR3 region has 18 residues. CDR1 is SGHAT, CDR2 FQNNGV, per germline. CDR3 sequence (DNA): TGTGCCAGCAGCTCCCCCGGGAGGGGGAGCTCTGGGGCCAACGTCCTGACTTTC. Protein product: CASSSPGRGSSGANVLTF.

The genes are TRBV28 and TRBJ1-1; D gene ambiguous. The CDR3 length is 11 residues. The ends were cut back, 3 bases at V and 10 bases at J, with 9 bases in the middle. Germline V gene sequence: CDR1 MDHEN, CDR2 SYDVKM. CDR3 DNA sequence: TGTGCCAGCAGTTTCCTCGTGACAGCTTTCTTT. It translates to CASSFLVTAFF.

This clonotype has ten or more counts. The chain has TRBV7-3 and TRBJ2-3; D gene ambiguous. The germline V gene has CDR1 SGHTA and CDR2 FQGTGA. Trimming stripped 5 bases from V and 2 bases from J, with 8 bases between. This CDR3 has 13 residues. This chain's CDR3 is CASSQANTDTQYF. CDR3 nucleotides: TGTGCCAGCAGCCAGGCGAACACAGATACGCAGTATTTT.

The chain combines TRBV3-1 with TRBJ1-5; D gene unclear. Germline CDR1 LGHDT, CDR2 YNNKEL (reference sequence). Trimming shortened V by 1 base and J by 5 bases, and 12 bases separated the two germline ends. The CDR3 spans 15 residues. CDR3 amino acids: CASSQAGLEDQPQHF. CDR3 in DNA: TGTGCCAGCAGCCAAGCGGGCCTAGAAGATCAGCCCCAGCATTTT.